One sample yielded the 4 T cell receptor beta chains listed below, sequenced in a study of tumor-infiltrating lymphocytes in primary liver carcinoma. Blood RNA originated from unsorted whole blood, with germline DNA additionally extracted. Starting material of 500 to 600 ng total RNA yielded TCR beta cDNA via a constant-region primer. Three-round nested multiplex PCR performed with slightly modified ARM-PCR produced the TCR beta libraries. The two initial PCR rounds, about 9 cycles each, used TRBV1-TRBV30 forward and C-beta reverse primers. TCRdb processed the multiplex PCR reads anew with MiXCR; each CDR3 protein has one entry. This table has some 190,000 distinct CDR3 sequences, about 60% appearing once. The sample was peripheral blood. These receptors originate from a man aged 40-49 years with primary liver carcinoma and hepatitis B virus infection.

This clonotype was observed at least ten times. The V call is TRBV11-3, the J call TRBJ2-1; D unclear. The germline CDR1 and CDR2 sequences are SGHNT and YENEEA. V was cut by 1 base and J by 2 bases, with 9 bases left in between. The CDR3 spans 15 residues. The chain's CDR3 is CASSLGPGTYNEQFF. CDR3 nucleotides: TGTGCCAGCAGCTTAGGGCCGGGCACCTACAATGAGCAGTTCTTC.

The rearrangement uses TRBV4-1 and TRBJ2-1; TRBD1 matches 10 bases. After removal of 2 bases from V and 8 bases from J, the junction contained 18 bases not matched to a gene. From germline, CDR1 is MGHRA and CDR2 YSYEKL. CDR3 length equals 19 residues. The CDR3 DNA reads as TGCGCCAGCAGCCAACGGGACAGGGGAGTAAGCGGGAGTGCCCATGAGCAGTTCTTC. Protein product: CASSQRDRGVSGSAHEQFF.

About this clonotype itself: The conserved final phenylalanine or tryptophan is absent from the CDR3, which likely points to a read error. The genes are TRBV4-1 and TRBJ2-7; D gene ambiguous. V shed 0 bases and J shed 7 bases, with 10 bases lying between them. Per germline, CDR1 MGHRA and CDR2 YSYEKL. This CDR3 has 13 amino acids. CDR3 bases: TGCGCCAGCAGCCAAGATGTAGCTGAGGAGCAGTACTTA. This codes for CASSQDVAEEQYL.

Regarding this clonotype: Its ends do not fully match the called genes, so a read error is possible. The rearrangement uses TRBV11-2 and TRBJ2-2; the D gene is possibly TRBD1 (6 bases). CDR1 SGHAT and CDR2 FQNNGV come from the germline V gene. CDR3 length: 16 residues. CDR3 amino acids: CASSLEPTGITGDLFF. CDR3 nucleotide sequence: TGTGCCAGCAGCTTAGAACCAACAGGGATCACCGGGGATCTGTTTTTT. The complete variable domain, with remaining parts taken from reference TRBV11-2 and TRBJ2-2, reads EAGVAQSPRYKIIEKRQSVAFWCNPISGHATLYWYQQILGQGPKLLIQFQNNGVVDDSQLPKDRFSAERLKGVDSTLKIQPAKLEDSAVYLCASSLEPTGITGDLFFGEGSRLTVL.